This T cell receptor beta chain originates from a study of blood T cell repertoires in COVID-19. This clone was picked up a small number of times. Germline CDR1 reads MNHNS; CDR2 reads SASEGT. The CDR3 totals 15 residues. V shed 2 bases and J 2 bases; nucleotides not matched to a gene: 2. Libraries were prepared by immunoSEQ multiplex PCR; TCRdb keeps only in-frame clonotypes and omits some of them. The sample includes tens of thousands of clones, approximately 88% of them seen just once. The sample comprised peripheral blood. The origin of this receptor is a woman in her 40s with acute or convalescent COVID-19. The chain uses TRBV6-1 and TRBJ2-7, with 11 bases fitting TRBD2. In DNA form, the CDR3 reads TGTGCCAGCAGTGAATTTAGCGGGGGGGCCTACGAGCAGTACTTC. Its translation is CASSEFSGGAYEQYF.